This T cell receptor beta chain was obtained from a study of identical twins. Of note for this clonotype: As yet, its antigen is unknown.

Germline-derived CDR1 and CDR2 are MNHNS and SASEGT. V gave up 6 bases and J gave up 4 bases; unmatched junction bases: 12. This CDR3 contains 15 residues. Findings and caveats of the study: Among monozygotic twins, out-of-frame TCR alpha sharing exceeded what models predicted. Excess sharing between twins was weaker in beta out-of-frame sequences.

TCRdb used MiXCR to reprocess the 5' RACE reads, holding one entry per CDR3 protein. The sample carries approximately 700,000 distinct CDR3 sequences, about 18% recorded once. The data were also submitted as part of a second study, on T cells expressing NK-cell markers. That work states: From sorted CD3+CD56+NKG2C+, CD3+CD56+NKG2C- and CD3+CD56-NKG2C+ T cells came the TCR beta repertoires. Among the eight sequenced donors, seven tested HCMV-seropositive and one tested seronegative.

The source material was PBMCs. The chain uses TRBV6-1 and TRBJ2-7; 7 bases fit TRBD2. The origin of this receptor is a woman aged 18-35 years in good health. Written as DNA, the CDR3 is TGTGCCAGCAGCGCGGGAGCCCCAGGGAGGTACGAGCAGTACTTC. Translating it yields CASSAGAPGRYEQYF.